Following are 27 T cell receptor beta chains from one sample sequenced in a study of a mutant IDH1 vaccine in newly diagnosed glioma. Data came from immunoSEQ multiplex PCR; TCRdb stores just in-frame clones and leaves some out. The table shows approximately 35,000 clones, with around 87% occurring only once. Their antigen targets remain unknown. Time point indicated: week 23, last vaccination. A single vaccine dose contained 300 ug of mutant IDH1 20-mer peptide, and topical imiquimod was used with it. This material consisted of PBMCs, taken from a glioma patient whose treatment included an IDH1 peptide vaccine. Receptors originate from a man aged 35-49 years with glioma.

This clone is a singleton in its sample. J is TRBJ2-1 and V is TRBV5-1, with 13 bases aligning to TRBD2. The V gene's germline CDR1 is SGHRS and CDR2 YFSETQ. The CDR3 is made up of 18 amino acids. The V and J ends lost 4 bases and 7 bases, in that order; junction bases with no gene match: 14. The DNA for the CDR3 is TGCGCCAGCAGCCAGGGACTAGCGGGGTACGAACCCGGAAATGAGCAGTTCTTC. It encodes CASSQGLAGYEPGNEQFF.

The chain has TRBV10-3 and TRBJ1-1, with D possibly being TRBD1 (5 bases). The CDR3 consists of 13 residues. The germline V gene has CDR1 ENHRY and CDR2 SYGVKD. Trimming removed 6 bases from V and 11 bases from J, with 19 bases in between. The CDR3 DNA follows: TGTGCCATCAGGGGCCCGGGGACCAATCGGGCTTTCTTT. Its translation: CAIRGPGTNRAFF.

CDR3 bases: TGTGCCAGCAGCTCCGGGCCGTCGGGGGCCAACGTCCTGACTTTC. Its translation: CASSSGPSGANVLTF. V is TRBV7-2 and J is TRBJ2-6; no definite D call. Germline CDR1 is SGHTA and CDR2 is FQGNSA. The CDR3 is 15 residues long. V gave up 4 bases and J gave up 4 bases, with 11 bases separating them.

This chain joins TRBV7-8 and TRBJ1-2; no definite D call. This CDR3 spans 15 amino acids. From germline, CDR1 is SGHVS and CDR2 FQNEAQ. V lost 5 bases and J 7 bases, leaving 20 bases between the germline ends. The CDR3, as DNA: TGTGCCAGCAGCCCCCGGGTTCCGGCGTCGGGTGGCTACACCTTC. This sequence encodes CASSPRVPASGGYTF.

This CDR3 reads CASSFLSSGSGNTIYF. The CDR3 DNA follows: TGCGCCAGCAGTTTTCTTAGTTCGGGCTCTGGAAACACCATATATTTT. The chain uses TRBV5-1 and TRBJ1-3; no firm D call. CDR1 SGHRS and CDR2 YFSETQ come from the germline V gene. The V gene lost 5 bases and the J gene lost 0 bases, with 15 bases spanning the gap. This CDR3 region has 16 residues.

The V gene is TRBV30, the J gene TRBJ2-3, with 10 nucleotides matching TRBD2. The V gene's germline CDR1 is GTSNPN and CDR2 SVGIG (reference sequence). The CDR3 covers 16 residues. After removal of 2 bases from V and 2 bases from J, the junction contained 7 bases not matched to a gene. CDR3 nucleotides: TGTGCCTGGAGTCCCGCTAGCGGGGGACACACAGATACGCAGTATTTT. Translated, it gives CAWSPASGGHTDTQYF.

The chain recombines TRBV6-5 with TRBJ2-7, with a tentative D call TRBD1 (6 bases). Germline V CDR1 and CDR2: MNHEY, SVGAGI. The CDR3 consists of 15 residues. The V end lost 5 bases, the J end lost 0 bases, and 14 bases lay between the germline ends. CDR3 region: CASSPWTDSSYEQYF. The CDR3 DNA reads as TGTGCCAGCAGTCCTTGGACGGACAGCTCCTACGAGCAGTACTTC.

CDR3 region: CASSVATGAGANVLTF. CDR3 bases: TGTGCCAGCAGCGTAGCCACAGGTGCCGGGGCCAACGTCCTGACTTTC. V and J are TRBV9 and TRBJ2-6, with D perhaps TRBD1 (5 bases). Per the germline V gene, CDR1 is SGDLS and CDR2 is YYNGEE. The V and J ends lost 0 bases and 4 bases respectively, with 11 bases between them. This CDR3 has 16 residues. Drawing the rest from reference TRBV9 and TRBJ2-6, the complete variable domain is DSGVTQTPKHLITATGQRVTLRCSPRSGDLSVYWYQQSLDQGLQFLIQYYNGEERAKGNILERFSAQQFPDLHSELNLSSLELGDSALYFCASSVATGAGANVLTFGAGSRLTVL.

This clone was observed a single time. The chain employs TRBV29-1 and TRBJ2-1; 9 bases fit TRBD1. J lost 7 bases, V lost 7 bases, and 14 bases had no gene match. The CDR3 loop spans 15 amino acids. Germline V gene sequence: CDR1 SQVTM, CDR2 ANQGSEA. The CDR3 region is CSANPRGQGGNEQFF. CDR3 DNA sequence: TGCAGCGCCAACCCGCGGGGACAGGGAGGGAATGAGCAGTTCTTC.

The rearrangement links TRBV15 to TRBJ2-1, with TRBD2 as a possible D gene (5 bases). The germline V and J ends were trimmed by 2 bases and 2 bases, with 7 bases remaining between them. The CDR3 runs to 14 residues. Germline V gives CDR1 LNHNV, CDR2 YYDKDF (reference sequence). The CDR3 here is CATSRRETYNEQFF. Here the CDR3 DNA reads TGTGCCACCAGCAGAAGGGAGACCTACAATGAGCAGTTCTTC.

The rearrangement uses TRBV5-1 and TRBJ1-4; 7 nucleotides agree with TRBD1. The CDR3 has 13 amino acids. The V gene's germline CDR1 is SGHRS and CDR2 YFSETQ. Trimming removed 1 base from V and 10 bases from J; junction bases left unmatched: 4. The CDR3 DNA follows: TGCGCCAGCAGCTTGACAGGGGAAGTAAAACTGTTTTTT. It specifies CASSLTGEVKLFF.

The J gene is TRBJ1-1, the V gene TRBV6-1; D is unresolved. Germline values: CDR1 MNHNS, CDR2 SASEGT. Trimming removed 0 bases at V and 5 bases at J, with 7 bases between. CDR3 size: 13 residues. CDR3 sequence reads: CASSEARRTEAFF. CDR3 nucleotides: TGTGCCAGCAGTGAAGCCCGAAGGACTGAAGCTTTCTTT.

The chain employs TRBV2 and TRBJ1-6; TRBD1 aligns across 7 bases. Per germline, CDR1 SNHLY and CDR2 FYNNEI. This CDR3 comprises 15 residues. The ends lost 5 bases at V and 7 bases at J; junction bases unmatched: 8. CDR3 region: CASSPYSGQNSPLHF. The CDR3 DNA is TGTGCCAGCAGTCCCTATTCGGGACAGAATTCACCCCTCCACTTT.

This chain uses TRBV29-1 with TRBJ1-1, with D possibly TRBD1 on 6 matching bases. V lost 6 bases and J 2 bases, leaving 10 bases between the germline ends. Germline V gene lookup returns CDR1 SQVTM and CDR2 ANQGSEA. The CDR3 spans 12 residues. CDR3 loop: CSVLRGNTEAFF. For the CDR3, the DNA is TGCAGCGTCCTCAGGGGTAACACTGAAGCTTTCTTT.

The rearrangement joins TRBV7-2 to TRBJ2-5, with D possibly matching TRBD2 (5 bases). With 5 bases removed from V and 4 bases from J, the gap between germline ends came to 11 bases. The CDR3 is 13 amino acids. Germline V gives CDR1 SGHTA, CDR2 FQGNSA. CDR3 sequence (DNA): TGTGCCAGCAGCACAACTAGATCAGAGACCCAGTACTTC. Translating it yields CASSTTRSETQYF.

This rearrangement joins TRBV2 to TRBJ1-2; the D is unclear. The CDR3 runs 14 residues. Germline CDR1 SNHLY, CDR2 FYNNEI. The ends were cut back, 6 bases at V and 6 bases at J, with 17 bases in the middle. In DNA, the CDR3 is TGTGCCAGCAGCCTCCGGGTCCTCGTGAATGGCTACACCTTC. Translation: CASSLRVLVNGYTF.

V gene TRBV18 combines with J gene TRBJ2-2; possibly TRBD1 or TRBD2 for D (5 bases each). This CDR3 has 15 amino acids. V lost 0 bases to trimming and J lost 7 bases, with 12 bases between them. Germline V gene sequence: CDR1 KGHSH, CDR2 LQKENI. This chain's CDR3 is CASSPPGVDNGELFF. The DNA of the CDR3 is TGTGCCAGCTCACCACCGGGGGTGGACAACGGGGAGCTGTTTTTT.

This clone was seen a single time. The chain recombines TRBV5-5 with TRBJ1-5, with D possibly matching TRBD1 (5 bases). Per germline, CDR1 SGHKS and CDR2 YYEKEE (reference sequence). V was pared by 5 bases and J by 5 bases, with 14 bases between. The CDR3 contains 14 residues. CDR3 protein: CASSYSGTDQPQHF. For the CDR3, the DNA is TGTGCCAGCAGTTACTCCGGGACGGATCAGCCCCAGCATTTT.

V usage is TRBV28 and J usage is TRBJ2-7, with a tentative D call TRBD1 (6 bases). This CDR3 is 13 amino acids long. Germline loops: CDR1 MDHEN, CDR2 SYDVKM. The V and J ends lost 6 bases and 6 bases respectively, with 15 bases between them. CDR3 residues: CASSVIQGSEQYV. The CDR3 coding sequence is TGTGCCAGCAGCGTAATACAGGGAAGCGAGCAGTACGTC.

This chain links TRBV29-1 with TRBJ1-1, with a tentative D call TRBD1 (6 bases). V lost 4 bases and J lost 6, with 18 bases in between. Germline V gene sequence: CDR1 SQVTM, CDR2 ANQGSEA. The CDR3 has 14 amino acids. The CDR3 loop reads CSVALGGAGAEAFF. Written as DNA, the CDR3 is TGCAGCGTTGCGTTAGGGGGGGCAGGGGCTGAAGCTTTCTTT.

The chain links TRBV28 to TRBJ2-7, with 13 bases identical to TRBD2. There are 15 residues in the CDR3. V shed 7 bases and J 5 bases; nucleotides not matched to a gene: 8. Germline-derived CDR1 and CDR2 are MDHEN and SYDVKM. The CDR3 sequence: CASIRTSGSVNEQYF. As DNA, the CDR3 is TGTGCCAGCATCAGGACTAGCGGGAGCGTCAACGAGCAGTACTTC.

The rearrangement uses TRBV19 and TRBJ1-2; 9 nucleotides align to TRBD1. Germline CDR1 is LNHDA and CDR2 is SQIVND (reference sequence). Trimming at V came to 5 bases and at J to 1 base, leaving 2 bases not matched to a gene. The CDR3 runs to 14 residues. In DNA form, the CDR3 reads TGTGCCAGTAGTGTGGGACAGGGTAACTATGGCTACACCTTC. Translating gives CASSVGQGNYGYTF. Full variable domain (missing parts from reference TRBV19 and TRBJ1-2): DGGITQSPKYLFRKEGQNVTLSCEQNLNHDAMYWYRQDPGQGLRLIYYSQIVNDFQKGDIAEGYSVSREKKESFPLTVTSAQKNPTAFYLCASSVGQGNYGYTFGSGTRLTVV.

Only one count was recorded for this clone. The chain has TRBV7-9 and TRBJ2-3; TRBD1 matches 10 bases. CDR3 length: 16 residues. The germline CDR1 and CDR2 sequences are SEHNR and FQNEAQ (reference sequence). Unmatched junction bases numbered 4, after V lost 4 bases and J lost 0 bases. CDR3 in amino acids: CASSSGQGVSTDTQYF. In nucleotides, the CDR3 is TGTGCCAGCAGCTCCGGACAGGGGGTTAGCACAGATACGCAGTATTTT.

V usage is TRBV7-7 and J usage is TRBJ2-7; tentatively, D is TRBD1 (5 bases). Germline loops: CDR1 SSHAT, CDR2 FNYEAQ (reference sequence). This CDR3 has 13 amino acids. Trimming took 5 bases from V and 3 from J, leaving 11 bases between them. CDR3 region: CASSTRTHYEQYV. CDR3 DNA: TGTGCCAGCAGCACCCGGACACACTACGAGCAGTACGTC.

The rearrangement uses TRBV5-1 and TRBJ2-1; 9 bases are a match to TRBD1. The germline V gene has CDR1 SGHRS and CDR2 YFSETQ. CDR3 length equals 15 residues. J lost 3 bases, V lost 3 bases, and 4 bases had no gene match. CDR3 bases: TGCGCCAGCAGCTCGATGACAGGGGGCTACAATGAGCAGTTCTTC. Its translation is CASSSMTGGYNEQFF.

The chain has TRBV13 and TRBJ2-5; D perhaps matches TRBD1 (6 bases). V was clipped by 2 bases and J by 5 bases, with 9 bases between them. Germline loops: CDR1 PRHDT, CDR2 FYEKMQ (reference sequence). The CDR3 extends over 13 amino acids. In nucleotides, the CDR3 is TGTGCCAGCAGCTTACTGAGGGGGGAGACCCAGTACTTC. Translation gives CASSLLRGETQYF.

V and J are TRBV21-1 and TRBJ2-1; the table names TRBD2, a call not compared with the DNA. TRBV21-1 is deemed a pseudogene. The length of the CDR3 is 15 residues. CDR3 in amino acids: CASSKAGTSVNEQFF. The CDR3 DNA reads TGTGCCAGCAGCAAAGCGGGGACTAGTGTCAATGAGCAGTTCTTC.